This T cell receptor beta chain is drawn from a study of shared T cell receptors in the human thymus. Produced via immunoSEQ multiplex PCR; TCRdb's table is partial and in-frame only. The profile shows under 850,000 clones, around nine tenths of them singletons. Germline assignment: CDR1 MNHEY and CDR2 SMNVEV (reference sequence). V gave up 6 bases and J gave up 3 bases, with 12 bases separating them. This CDR3 has 14 residues. This clone came up once. This sample was also put to use in a study of human thymus T cells. Per that paper: Thymic material originated from resections removed in the course of corrective heart surgery. Related reports documented highly overlapping thymic repertoires among unrelated individuals.

This TCR came from a boy younger than two with a congenital heart defect. Sequencing used thymocytes. The chain uses TRBV27 and TRBJ1-5; perhaps TRBD1 as D (5 bases). In DNA, the CDR3 is TGTGCCAGCAGCGGAGGGGCGTCCAATCAGCCCCAGCATTTT. Translation: CASSGGASNQPQHF.